Listed here are 11 T cell receptor beta chains from one sample, sequenced in a study of CD8 T cells in ankylosing spondylitis. The antigens of these receptors remain unknown. General study points: A TCR beta motif of under 10 highly homologous variants seemed to mark ankylosing spondylitis blood.

Via MiXCR, TCRdb re-called the 5' RACE reads, giving one row per CDR3 protein. Counted here are roughly 470,000 distinct CDR3 sequences, about 24% occurring once; the ten biggest clones make up 0.85% to 1%. The specimen sequenced was blood, either unsorted or a sorted T cell fraction (not recorded which). The receptors were sampled from a male donor with ankylosing spondylitis.

The genes are TRBV20-1 and TRBJ2-1; TRBD1 matches at 8 bases. In germline, CDR1 is DFQATT, CDR2 SNEGSKA (reference sequence). CDR3 length equals 13 residues. After removal of 4 bases from V and 8 bases from J, the junction contained 7 bases not matched to a gene. CDR3 region: CSAIKGQGDEQFF. DNA of the CDR3: TGCAGTGCTATAAAAGGACAGGGCGATGAGCAGTTCTTC.

This clonotype has more than one count but fewer than ten. The rearrangement links TRBV3-1 to TRBJ1-1, with unresolved D. The CDR3 spans 14 residues. From germline, CDR1 is LGHDT and CDR2 YNNKEL (reference sequence). Trimming took 1 base from V and 2 from J, leaving 8 bases between them. The CDR3 region is CASSQVTDNTEAFF. The CDR3 DNA reads TGTGCCAGCAGCCAAGTAACAGATAACACTGAAGCTTTCTTT.

The chain joins TRBV11-1 to TRBJ2-1, with TRBD2 matching over 10 bases. The germline V gene encodes CDR1 SGHAT and CDR2 FQDESV (reference sequence). The length of the CDR3 is 17 residues. J gave up 8 bases and V 6 bases, and 16 bases lay outside the gene matches. The CDR3 region has the DNA TGTGCCAGCAGTTTACGCTACGCTACTAGCGGGACCCATGAGCAGTTCTTC. This sequence encodes CASSLRYATSGTHEQFF.

There are a few counts of this clonotype. The chain has TRBV7-2 and TRBJ2-3, with 11 bases matching TRBD2. The CDR3 covers 15 residues. The junction had 9 bases not matched to a gene; V was cut back by 6 bases and J by 7 bases. CDR1 and CDR2 from the germline V gene are SGHTA and FQGNSA. The CDR3 here is CASSRSGREGNTQYF. The CDR3 region has the DNA TGTGCCAGCAGTCGTAGCGGGAGGGAGGGAAATACGCAGTATTTT.

This chain uses TRBV6-5 with TRBJ2-2, with D hard to call. The germline gives CDR1 MNHEY, CDR2 SVGAGI. V lost 0 bases, J lost 4 bases, and 3 bases lay in between. The CDR3 sequence is 13 residues long. CDR3 coding DNA: TGTGCCAGCAGTTACTCGAGCACCGGGGAGCTGTTTTTT. It translates to CASSYSSTGELFF.

V usage is TRBV5-5 and J usage is TRBJ1-5; TRBD1 matches 9 bases. V shed 4 bases and J 0 bases; nucleotides not matched to a gene: 11. This CDR3 comprises 18 residues. Germline CDR1 SGHKS, CDR2 YYEKEE (reference sequence). The CDR3 is CASSADRGGSFSNQPQHF. CDR3 nucleotides: TGTGCCAGCAGCGCGGACAGGGGTGGAAGCTTTAGCAATCAGCCCCAGCATTTT.

This clonotype was seen repeatedly, ten times or more. The chain links TRBV2 to TRBJ1-5; D ambiguous. The CDR3 covers 15 residues. Germline V gives CDR1 SNHLY, CDR2 FYNNEI. Trimming removed 4 bases at V and 1 base at J, with 11 bases between. CDR3 DNA sequence: TGTGCCAGCAGTGTAAGGGTTTGGAGCAATCAGCCCCAGCATTTT. Encoded protein: CASSVRVWSNQPQHF. Supplemented by reference TRBV2 and TRBJ1-5, the full variable domain reads EPEVTQTPSHQVTQMGQEVILRCVPISNHLYFYWYRQILGQKVEFLVSFYNNEISEKSEIFDDQFSVERPDGSNFTLKIRSTKLEDSAMYFCASSVRVWSNQPQHFGDGTRLSIL.

The chain uses TRBV5-1 and TRBJ1-4, with D unclear. V lost 5 bases, J lost 7 bases, and 15 bases lay in between. CDR3 size: 14 residues. The germline gives CDR1 SGHRS, CDR2 YFSETQ. CDR3 sequence (DNA): TGCGCCAGCAGTCCCCCCGGGCTGGGTGAAAAACTGTTTTTT. Translated: CASSPPGLGEKLFF.

This clonotype has just a few counts. The chain combines TRBV5-1 with TRBJ2-7; TRBD2 agrees at 10 bases. The CDR3 has 15 residues. Germline CDR1 reads SGHRS; CDR2 reads YFSETQ. After removal of 3 bases from V and 7 bases from J, the junction contained 10 bases not matched to a gene. The CDR3: CASSSSSGRSKEQYF. CDR3 nucleotide sequence: TGCGCCAGCAGCTCATCTAGCGGGAGATCCAAAGAGCAGTACTTC.

This sequence joins TRBV20-1 and TRBJ2-7; D unclear. The V gene lost 2 bases and the J gene lost 3 bases, with 2 bases spanning the gap. From germline, CDR1 is DFQATT and CDR2 SNEGSKA (reference sequence). The CDR3 is 10 residues long. CDR3 coding DNA: TGCAGTGCTAGAATCTACGAGCAGTACTTC. This encodes CSARIYEQYF.

The rearrangement uses TRBV20-1 and TRBJ2-2, with D possibly being TRBD1 (6 bases). The CDR3 is 15 amino acids. CDR1 is DFQATT and CDR2 is SNEGSKA in the germline V gene (reference sequence). V shed 6 bases and J shed 4 bases, with 18 bases lying between them. The CDR3 region is CSAPQGGSGTGELFF. CDR3 nucleotides: TGCAGTGCCCCACAGGGTGGGAGTGGCACCGGGGAGCTGTTTTTT.